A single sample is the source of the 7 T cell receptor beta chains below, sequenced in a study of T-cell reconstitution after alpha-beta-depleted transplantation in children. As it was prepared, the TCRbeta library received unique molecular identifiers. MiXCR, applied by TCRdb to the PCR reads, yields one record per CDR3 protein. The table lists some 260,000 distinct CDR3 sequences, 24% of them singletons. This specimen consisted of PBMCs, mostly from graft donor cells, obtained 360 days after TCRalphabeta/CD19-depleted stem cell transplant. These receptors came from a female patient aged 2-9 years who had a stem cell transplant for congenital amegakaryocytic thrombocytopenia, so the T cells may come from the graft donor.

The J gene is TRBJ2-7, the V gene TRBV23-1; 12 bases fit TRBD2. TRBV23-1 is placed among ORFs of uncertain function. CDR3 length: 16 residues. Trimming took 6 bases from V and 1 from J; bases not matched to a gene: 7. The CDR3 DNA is TGCGCCAGCAGAAGACTAGCGGGGGTCCCTTCCTACGAGCAGTACTTC. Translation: CASRRLAGVPSYEQYF.

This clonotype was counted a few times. The CDR3 coding sequence is TGCGCCAGCAGCCAACGCGGACAGGGGAAAATGAACACTGAAGCTTTCTTT. Amino acid sequence: CASSQRGQGKMNTEAFF. The V and J genes are TRBV4-1 and TRBJ1-1; 9 bases are a match to TRBD1. Germline CDR1 reads MGHRA; CDR2 reads YSYEKL. The junction had 7 bases not matched to a gene; V was cut back by 2 bases and J by 0 bases. CDR3 length: 17 amino acids.

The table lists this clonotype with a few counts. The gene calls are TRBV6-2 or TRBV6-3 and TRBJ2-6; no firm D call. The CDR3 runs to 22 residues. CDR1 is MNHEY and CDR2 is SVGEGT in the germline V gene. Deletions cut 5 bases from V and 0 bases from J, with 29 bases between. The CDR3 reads CASSPSLFIRPEISSGANVLTF. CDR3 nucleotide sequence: TGTGCCAGCAGTCCCTCATTATTTATTAGGCCGGAAATCTCCTCTGGGGCCAACGTCCTGACTTTC.

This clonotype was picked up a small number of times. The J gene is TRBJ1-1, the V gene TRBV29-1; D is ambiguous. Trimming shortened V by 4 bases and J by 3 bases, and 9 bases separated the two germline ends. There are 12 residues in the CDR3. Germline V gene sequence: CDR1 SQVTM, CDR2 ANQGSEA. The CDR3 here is CSVVLGYTEAFF. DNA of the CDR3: TGCAGCGTTGTATTGGGATACACTGAAGCTTTCTTT.

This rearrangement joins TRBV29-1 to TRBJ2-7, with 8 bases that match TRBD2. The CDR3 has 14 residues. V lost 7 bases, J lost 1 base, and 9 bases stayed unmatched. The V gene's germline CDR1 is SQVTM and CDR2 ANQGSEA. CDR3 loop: CSAGGLVGSYEQYF. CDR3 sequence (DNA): TGCAGCGCCGGGGGACTAGTCGGTTCCTACGAGCAGTACTTC.

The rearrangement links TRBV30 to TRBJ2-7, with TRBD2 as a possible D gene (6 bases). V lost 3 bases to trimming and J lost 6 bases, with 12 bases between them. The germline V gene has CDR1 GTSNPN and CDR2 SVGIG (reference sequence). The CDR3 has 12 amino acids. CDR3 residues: CAWRLGTPEQYF. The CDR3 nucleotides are TGTGCCTGGAGGCTCGGGACTCCCGAGCAGTACTTC.

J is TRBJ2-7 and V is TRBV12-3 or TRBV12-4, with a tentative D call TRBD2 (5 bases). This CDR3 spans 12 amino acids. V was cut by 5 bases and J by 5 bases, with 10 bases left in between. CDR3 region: CASSGERNEQYF. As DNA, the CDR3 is TGTGCCAGCAGTGGAGAGCGGAACGAGCAGTACTTC.